Only a few counts were recorded for the clone carrying this T cell receptor (beta chain). Its matching antigen is unknown. Arm-PCR with iRepertoire HTBI primers amplified the CDR3 regions for these TCR beta libraries. TCRdb re-derived calls from the multiplex PCR reads in MiXCR, one entry per CDR3 protein. This table has approximately 400,000 distinct CDR3 sequences, around 24% appearing once. Time point: persistent/refractory GD, antithyroid drugs over 5 years with positive TRAb. Preparation of the TCR library used RNA extracted from PBMCs. The data belong to a study of regulatory T cells in long-lasting Graves disease. Points from the study as a whole: Comparison showed that persistent patients shared more public clonotypes (about 3,000) than new patients (966). Favoring TRBV28, TRBJ1-2 and TRBJ2-5 was a feature seen in persistent disease.

The trim removed 4 bases at V and 4 bases at J, leaving 7 bases unmatched. Germline V gene data show CDR1 as MNHEY and CDR2 as SVGEGT. This CDR3 comprises 15 residues. The receptor's source is a female donor with Graves disease. Sequences were derived from peripheral blood mononuclear cells (PBMCs), sampled when the disease was refractory, from a patient treated with antithyroid drugs. The genes are TRBV6-2 or TRBV6-3 and TRBJ2-7; 10 bases are a match to TRBD1. CDR3 DNA sequence: TGTGCCAGCAGTTTATCCGGGACAGGGGAATACGAGCAGTACTTC. Its translation: CASSLSGTGEYEQYF.